This passage covers 17 T cell receptor beta chains from one sample sequenced in a study of beta chain features in type 1 diabetes. Findings and limits, study-wide: Significant though moderate, a shortening of TCRB CDR3s appeared in all four CD4+ subsets of Type 1 diabetes patients.

Their antigen targets remain unknown. All of the isolated RNA was reverse transcribed, so expressed TCRB transcripts were sequenced. Only in-frame clones appear in the TCRdb table, and some are missing; sequencing was by immunoSEQ multiplex PCR. Of some 140,000 clones listed, roughly 10% were seen once; the top ten hold approximately 0.7%. The sequenced sample was central memory CD4+ T cells from blood. The origin of the receptors is a man aged 30 to 39 with type 1 diabetes.

The chain recombines TRBV18 with TRBJ2-1; 8 bases align to TRBD2. J gave up 3 bases and V 3 bases, and 7 bases lay outside the gene matches. The CDR3 is 16 amino acids. The germline V gene encodes CDR1 KGHSH and CDR2 LQKENI. CDR3 protein: CASSPAAGGVYNEQFF. The CDR3 bases are TGTGCCAGCTCACCCGCGGCGGGGGGAGTCTACAATGAGCAGTTCTTC.

The rearrangement joins TRBV18 to TRBJ2-1; 9 bases align to TRBD1. The CDR3 is 15 amino acids. Germline values: CDR1 KGHSH, CDR2 LQKENI. The trim removed 6 bases at V and 3 bases at J, leaving 6 bases unmatched. The CDR3 region is CASSAGTGIYNEQFF. In DNA, the CDR3 is TGTGCCAGCTCGGCGGGGACAGGGATCTACAATGAGCAGTTCTTC. Complete variable domain (other parts from reference TRBV18 and TRBJ2-1): NAGVMQNPRHLVRRRGQEARLRCSPMKGHSHVYWYRQLPEEGLKFMVYLQKENIIDESGMPKERFSAEFPKEGPSILRIQQVVRGDSAAYFCASSAGTGIYNEQFFGPGTRLTVL.

Points on this clone: A read error may account for a junction end that differs from germline. V gene TRBV14 combines with J gene TRBJ2-4; 10 bases line up with TRBD2. Per the germline V gene, CDR1 is SGHDN and CDR2 is FVKESK. The CDR3 totals 17 residues. Here the CDR3 DNA reads TGTGCCAGTAGCCGTAGTCTAGCGGGAGCAGCCAAAAACATTCAGTACTTC. This codes for CASSRSLAGAAKNIQYF.

The V and J genes are TRBV11-2 and TRBJ2-1, with D unresolved. The CDR3 has 12 residues. Per the germline V gene, CDR1 is SGHAT and CDR2 is FQNNGV. Between the trimmed V and J ends, which lost 5 bases and 5 bases, there was a span of 7 bases. The CDR3 DNA sequence: TGTGCCAGCAGCCCCGTTAACAATGAGCAGTTCTTC. Protein sequence: CASSPVNNEQFF.

This clone was observed a handful of times. The chain links TRBV9 to TRBJ2-6; D is perhaps TRBD2 (5 bases). This CDR3 contains 17 residues. Germline V gene sequence: CDR1 SGDLS, CDR2 YYNGEE. V was cut by 4 bases and J by 4 bases, with 18 bases left in between. In DNA, the CDR3 is TGTGCCAGCAGCCCCAGAGCAGGCCTAGCCGGGGCCAACGTCCTGACTTTC. This codes for CASSPRAGLAGANVLTF.

This clone has only a few counts. The genes are TRBV28 and TRBJ2-5; the D gene is possibly TRBD1 (6 bases). CDR3 size: 12 residues. Germline CDR1 and CDR2: MDHEN and SYDVKM. V lost 2 bases and J lost 5, with 6 bases in between. The CDR3, as DNA: TGTGCCAGCAGTTTAACAGGGGAGACCCAGTACTTC. It encodes CASSLTGETQYF.

Note on this clone: Other DNA sequences within the sample encode an identical CDR3. The chain joins TRBV7-9 to TRBJ2-7; no reliable D call. The CDR3 extends over 11 amino acids. V was trimmed by 5 bases and J by 1 base, leaving 3 bases between them. Looked up from germline, CDR1 is SEHNR and CDR2 is FQNEAQ (reference sequence). CDR3 coding DNA: TGTGCCAGCAGCCGTTCCTACGAGCAGTACTTC. Amino acid sequence: CASSRSYEQYF.

The chain combines TRBV27 with TRBJ2-7, with D unresolved. The CDR3 loop spans 11 amino acids. Between the trimmed V and J ends, which lost 4 bases and 4 bases, there was a span of 5 bases. The germline CDR1 and CDR2 sequences are MNHEY and SMNVEV (reference sequence). The CDR3 sequence is CASSSYYEQYF. Written as DNA, the CDR3 is TGTGCCAGCAGTTCTTATTACGAGCAGTACTTC.

The chain combines TRBV27 with TRBJ1-5; 7 nucleotides match TRBD1. V was pared by 6 bases and J by 0 bases, with 11 bases of the junction left unmatched. The CDR3 totals 17 residues. Germline CDR1 is MNHEY and CDR2 is SMNVEV (reference sequence). CDR3 sequence reads: CASSSETTGRSNQPQHF. The CDR3 nucleotides read TGTGCCAGCAGCTCCGAAACGACAGGGCGTAGCAATCAGCCCCAGCATTTT.

V usage is TRBV7-2 and J usage is TRBJ1-5; weak D call: TRBD1 (5 bases). V lost 1 base, J lost 16 bases, and 17 bases lay in between. Germline-derived CDR1 and CDR2 are SGHTA and FQGNSA. The length of the CDR3 is 13 residues. CDR3: CASSLEPDSQIHF. In DNA form, the CDR3 reads TGTGCCAGCAGCTTAGAACCAGACAGCCAGATACATTTT.

This chain joins TRBV18 and TRBJ1-1; 7 nucleotides line up with TRBD1. The CDR3 sequence is 17 residues long. The V segment lost 3 bases and the J segment 8 bases; nucleotides outside the gene matches: 18. Germline V gene data show CDR1 as KGHSH and CDR2 as LQKENI. The CDR3 spells CASSPSGTGTALLEAFF. In DNA form, the CDR3 reads TGTGCCAGCTCACCCTCGGGCACAGGGACAGCACTTCTGGAAGCTTTCTTT.

This chain links TRBV5-1 with TRBJ2-5, with TRBD1 matching over 9 bases. The V segment lost 4 bases and the J segment 2 bases; nucleotides outside the gene matches: 3. This CDR3 is 14 amino acids long. Germline assignment: CDR1 SGHRS and CDR2 YFSETQ. The CDR3, as DNA: TGCGCCAGCAGCGGGACAGGGAATCAAGAGACCCAGTACTTC. Protein sequence: CASSGTGNQETQYF.

The rearrangement joins TRBV4-3 to TRBJ2-3; 11 bases match TRBD2. The CDR3 has 21 amino acids. Germline values: CDR1 LGHNA, CDR2 YSLEER. After removal of 2 bases from V and 1 base from J, the junction contained 17 bases not matched to a gene. The CDR3 loop is CASSQPHLTSGGGTRTDTQYF. CDR3 sequence (DNA): TGCGCCAGCAGCCAACCGCACCTTACTAGCGGGGGAGGAACCCGCACAGATACGCAGTATTTT.

V and J are TRBV5-4 and TRBJ1-1; D gene ambiguous. Germline values: CDR1 SGHNT, CDR2 YYREEE (reference sequence). CDR3 length: 15 residues. V was clipped by 3 bases and J by 6 bases, with 18 bases between them. DNA of the CDR3: TGTGCCAGCAGCTCGTTTTCAGGTTATCCGGCTGAAGCTTTCTTT. It codes for CASSSFSGYPAEAFF.

This clone appeared a few times. The V call is TRBV7-3, the J call TRBJ2-2, with TRBD2 identical over 9 bases. Germline CDR1 SGHTA, CDR2 FQGTGA. CDR3 length: 17 residues. Trimming at V came to 0 bases and at J to 5 bases, leaving 7 bases not matched to a gene. The CDR3 reads CASSLTPSGEETGELFF. The CDR3 region has the DNA TGTGCCAGCAGCTTAACGCCTAGCGGGGAAGAAACCGGGGAGCTGTTTTTT.

The V and J genes are TRBV5-6 and TRBJ2-3, with TRBD2 matching 8 bases. Germline CDR1 SGHDT, CDR2 YYEEEE. This CDR3 region has 17 residues. V shed 6 bases, J shed 2 bases, and the junction held 14 bases outside the gene matches. This CDR3 is CASNLGGRGVSTDTQYF. CDR3 DNA sequence: TGTGCCAGCAACCTCGGGGGGCGGGGGGTCTCCACAGATACGCAGTATTTT.

The chain employs TRBV7-2 and TRBJ2-7; a weak D match, TRBD2 (5 bases). With 5 bases removed from V and 6 bases from J, the gap between germline ends came to 20 bases. CDR1 and CDR2 (germline): SGHTA, FQGNSA. The CDR3 is 15 residues long. The CDR3 nucleotides are TGTGCCAGCAGCCCGACTCGCGGGTCACTCCTCGAGCAGTACTTC. It encodes CASSPTRGSLLEQYF.